The rows below give T cell receptor beta chains drawn from one sample of a study of CD8 T cells in ankylosing spondylitis. TCRdb itself ran the 5' RACE reads through MiXCR, one entry per CDR3 protein. There are hundreds of thousands of distinct CDR3 sequences in the sample; roughly 12% occur only once, and 0.51% lies in the top ten. The source material was blood, either unsorted or a sorted T cell fraction (not recorded which). The source of these receptors is a male donor with ankylosing spondylitis. Both conserved end residues are part of each CDR3. The order of the fields is CDR3 protein, CDR3 DNA, V gene, D gene, J gene, clone size. D genes are given only for firm matches. Clone size is shown for a subset of rows, as once, few, many or a class of expanded clone.

CASRSGTSGDTQYF | TGTGCCAGCAGATCCGGGACTAGCGGAGATACGCAGTATTTT | TRBV7-9 | TRBD2 | TRBJ2-3 | few
CASTLSWTGSNTGELFF | TGTGCCAGCACCCTTTCCTGGACAGGGTCGAACACCGGGGAGCTGTTTTTT | TRBV9 | TRBD1 | TRBJ2-2 | many
CASGLDRSHTQYF | TGTGCTAGTGGTTTGGACCGCTCACATACGCAGTATTTT | TRBV12-5 | - | TRBJ2-3 | -
CASSPSLRGRSNQPQHF | TGTGCCAGCAGTCCCTCCTTAAGGGGCAGGAGCAATCAGCCCCAGCATTTT | TRBV27 | - | TRBJ1-5 | few
CASSPPRAGAPAHNEQFF | TGTGCCAGCAGCCCGCCCCGGGCGGGAGCCCCCGCCCACAATGAGCAGTTCTTC | TRBV11-2 | TRBD2 | TRBJ2-1 | -
CASSFPTENTEAFF | TGTGCCAGCAGTTTCCCAACCGAGAACACTGAAGCTTTCTTT | TRBV12-3/TRBV12-4 | - | TRBJ1-1 | -
CCARDPPGRGTDTQYF | TGCTGTGCTAGAGACCCGCCGGGGAGGGGCACAGATACGCAGTATTTT | TRBV20-1 | TRBD2 | TRBJ2-3 | -
CASRAAAVTSGRRNTGELFF | TGTGCCAGCAGAGCGGCTGCCGTGACTAGCGGGAGGAGGAACACCGGGGAGCTGTTTTTT | TRBV27 | TRBD2 | TRBJ2-2 | few
CAISASYNEQFF | TGTGCCATCAGTGCTTCGTACAATGAGCAGTTCTTC | TRBV10-3 | - | TRBJ2-1 | -
CSAPDESKNIQYF | TGCAGTGCGCCGGACGAATCCAAAAACATTCAGTACTTC | TRBV20-1 | - | TRBJ2-4 | many
CASSLFKNYGYTF | TGTGCCAGCAGCTTGTTTAAAAACTATGGCTACACCTTC | TRBV5-6 | - | TRBJ1-2 | few
CASRDRGYEQYF | TGCGCCAGCAGGGACAGGGGTTACGAGCAGTACTTC | TRBV5-1 | TRBD1 | TRBJ2-7 | many
CSAVHPFGAGELFF | TGCAGTGCGGTACACCCGTTTGGGGCCGGGGAGCTGTTTTTT | TRBV20-1 | - | TRBJ2-2 | few
CATSGRLGSVYTQYF | TGTGCCACCAGTGGAAGACTAGGGAGCGTATATACGCAGTATTTT | TRBV24-1 | - | TRBJ2-3 | few
CAISESGTGNIQYF | TGTGCCATCAGTGAGTCGGGGACGGGAAACATTCAGTACTTC | TRBV10-3 | - | TRBJ2-4 | many
CATSRARTLGGNQPQHF | TGTGCCACCAGCAGAGCCCGAACCCTCGGGGGCAATCAGCCCCAGCATTTT | TRBV15 | - | TRBJ1-5 | few
CASSLGLGGGETQYF | TGTGCCAGCAGCTTAGGGCTAGGGGGCGGGGAGACCCAGTACTTC | TRBV7-2 | TRBD1 | TRBJ2-5 | few
CASSPRLGRGNQPQHF | TGTGCCAGCAGTCCCCGGTTAGGACGTGGCAATCAGCCCCAGCATTTT | TRBV12-3/TRBV12-4 | - | TRBJ1-5 | -
CASSAIGGIQYF | TGTGCCAGCAGTGCTATTGGTGGCATTCAGTACTTC | TRBV6-6 | - | TRBJ2-4 | many
CASSPLSVVGNEQFF | TGTGCCAGCAGTCCGCTGAGTGTAGTGGGCAATGAGCAGTTCTTC | TRBV6-2/TRBV6-3 | - | TRBJ2-1 | -
CASSQEWRSYEQYF | TGCGCCAGCAGCCAAGAGTGGCGATCCTACGAGCAGTACTTC | TRBV4-3 | - | TRBJ2-7 | -
CASSLRDSRSPLHF | TGTGCCAGCAGCCTCCGGGACAGCAGGTCACCCCTCCACTTT | TRBV3-1 | TRBD1 | TRBJ1-6 | -
CASSPSGLGETQYF | TGTGCCAGCAGCCCTAGTGGGCTTGGGGAGACCCAGTACTTC | TRBV7-6 | - | TRBJ2-5 | few
CASSLARGTDTEAFF | TGTGCCAGCAGCTTAGCGCGGGGGACGGACACTGAAGCTTTCTTT | TRBV7-9 | - | TRBJ1-1 | -
CASSLTSPYNEQFF | TGTGCCAGCAGTCTGACTAGTCCCTACAATGAGCAGTTCTTC | TRBV28 | - | TRBJ2-1 | -
CASSEKAGPHDSNQPQHF | TGTGCCAGCAGCGAGAAGGCTGGCCCCCACGATAGCAATCAGCCCCAGCATTTT | TRBV21-1 | - | TRBJ1-5 | -